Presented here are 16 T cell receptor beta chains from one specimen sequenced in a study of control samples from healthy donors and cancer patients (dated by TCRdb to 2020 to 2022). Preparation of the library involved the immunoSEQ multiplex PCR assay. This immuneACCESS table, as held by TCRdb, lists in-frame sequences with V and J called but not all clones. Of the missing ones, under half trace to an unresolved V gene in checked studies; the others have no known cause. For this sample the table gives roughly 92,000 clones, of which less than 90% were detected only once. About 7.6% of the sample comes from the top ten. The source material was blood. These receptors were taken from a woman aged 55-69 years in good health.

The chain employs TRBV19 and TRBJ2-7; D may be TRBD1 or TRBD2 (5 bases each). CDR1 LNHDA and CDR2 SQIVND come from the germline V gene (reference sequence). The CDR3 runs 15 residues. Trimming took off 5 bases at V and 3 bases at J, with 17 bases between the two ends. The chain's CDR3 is CASSSDRDGLYEQYF. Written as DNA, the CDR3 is TGTGCCAGTAGTTCGGACCGGGACGGTCTCTACGAGCAGTACTTC.

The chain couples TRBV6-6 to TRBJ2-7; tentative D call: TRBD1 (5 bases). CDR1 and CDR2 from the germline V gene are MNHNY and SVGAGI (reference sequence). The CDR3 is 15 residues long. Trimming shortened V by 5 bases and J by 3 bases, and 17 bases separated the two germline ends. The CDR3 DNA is TGTGCCAGCAGTCCCTCCGGACAAGGAAACTACGAGCAGTACTTC. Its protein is CASSPSGQGNYEQYF.

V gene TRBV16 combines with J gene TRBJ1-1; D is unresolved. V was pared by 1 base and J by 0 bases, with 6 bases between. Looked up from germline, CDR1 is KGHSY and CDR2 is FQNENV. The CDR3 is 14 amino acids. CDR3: CASSQYSLNTEAFF. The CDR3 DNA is TGTGCCAGCAGCCAATACAGCCTGAACACTGAAGCTTTCTTT.

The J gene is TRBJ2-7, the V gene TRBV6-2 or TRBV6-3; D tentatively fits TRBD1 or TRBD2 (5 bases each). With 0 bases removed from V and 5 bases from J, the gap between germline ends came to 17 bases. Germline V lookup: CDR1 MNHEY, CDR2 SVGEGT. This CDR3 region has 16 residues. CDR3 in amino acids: CASSYSRSGWGNEQYF. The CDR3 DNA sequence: TGTGCCAGCAGTTACTCGCGGTCGGGATGGGGCAACGAGCAGTACTTC.

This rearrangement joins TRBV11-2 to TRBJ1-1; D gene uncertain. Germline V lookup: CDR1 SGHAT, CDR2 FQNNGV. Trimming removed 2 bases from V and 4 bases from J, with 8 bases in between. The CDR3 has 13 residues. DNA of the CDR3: TGTGCCAGCAGCTTATTTTCGCCCACTGAAGCTTTCTTT. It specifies CASSLFSPTEAFF.

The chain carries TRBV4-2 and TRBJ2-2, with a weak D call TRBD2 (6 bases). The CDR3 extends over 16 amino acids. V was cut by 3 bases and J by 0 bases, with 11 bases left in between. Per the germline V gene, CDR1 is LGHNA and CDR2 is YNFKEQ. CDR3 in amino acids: CASSHAGNANTGELFF. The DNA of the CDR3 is TGTGCCAGCAGCCACGCGGGAAACGCGAACACCGGGGAGCTGTTTTTT.

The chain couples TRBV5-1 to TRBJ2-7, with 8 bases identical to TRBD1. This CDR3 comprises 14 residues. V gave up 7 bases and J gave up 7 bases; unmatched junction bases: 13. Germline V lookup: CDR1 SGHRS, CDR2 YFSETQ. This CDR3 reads CASGSGQGDWEQYF. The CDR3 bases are TGCGCCAGCGGTTCCGGACAGGGTGATTGGGAGCAGTACTTC.

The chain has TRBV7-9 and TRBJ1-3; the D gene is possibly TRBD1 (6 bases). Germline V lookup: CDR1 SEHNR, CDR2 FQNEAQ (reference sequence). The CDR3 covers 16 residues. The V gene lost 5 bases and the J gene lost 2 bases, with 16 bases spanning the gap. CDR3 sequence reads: CASSADRPSTGNTIYF. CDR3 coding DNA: TGTGCCAGCAGCGCCGACAGGCCCTCAACTGGAAACACCATATATTTT.

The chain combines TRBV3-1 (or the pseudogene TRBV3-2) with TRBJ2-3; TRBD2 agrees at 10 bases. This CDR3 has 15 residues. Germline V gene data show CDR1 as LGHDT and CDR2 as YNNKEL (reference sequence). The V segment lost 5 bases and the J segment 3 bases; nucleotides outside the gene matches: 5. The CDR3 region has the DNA TGTGCCAGCAGCGTACTAGCGGGGTTAACAGATACGCAGTATTTT. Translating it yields CASSVLAGLTDTQYF.

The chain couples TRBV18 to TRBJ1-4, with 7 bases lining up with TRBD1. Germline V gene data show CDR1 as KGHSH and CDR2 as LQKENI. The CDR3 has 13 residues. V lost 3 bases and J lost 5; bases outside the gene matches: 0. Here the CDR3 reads CASSPGQNEKLFF. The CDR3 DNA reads TGTGCCAGCTCACCGGGACAGAATGAAAAACTGTTTTTT.

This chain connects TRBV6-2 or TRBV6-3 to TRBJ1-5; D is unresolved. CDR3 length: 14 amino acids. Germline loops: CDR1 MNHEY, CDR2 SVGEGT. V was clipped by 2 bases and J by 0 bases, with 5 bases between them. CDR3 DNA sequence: TGTGCCAGCAGTTACACCAATAGCAATCAGCCCCAGCATTTT. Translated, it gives CASSYTNSNQPQHF.

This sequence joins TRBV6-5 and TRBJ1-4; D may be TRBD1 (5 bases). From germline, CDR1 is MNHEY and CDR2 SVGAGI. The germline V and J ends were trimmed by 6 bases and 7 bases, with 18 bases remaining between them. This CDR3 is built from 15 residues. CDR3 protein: CASSTGGWLGEKLFF. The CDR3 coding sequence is TGTGCCAGCAGCACGGGGGGGTGGTTGGGTGAAAAACTGTTTTTT.

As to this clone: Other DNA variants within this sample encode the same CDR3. CDR3 in amino acids: CASSLASGNTEAFF. The CDR3 region has the DNA TGCGCCAGCAGCTTGGCGTCAGGGAACACTGAAGCTTTCTTT. This chain joins TRBV5-1 and TRBJ1-1; no definite D call. Trimming pared 0 bases from V and 1 base from J, leaving 7 bases between. This CDR3 comprises 14 residues. From germline, CDR1 is SGHRS and CDR2 YFSETQ.

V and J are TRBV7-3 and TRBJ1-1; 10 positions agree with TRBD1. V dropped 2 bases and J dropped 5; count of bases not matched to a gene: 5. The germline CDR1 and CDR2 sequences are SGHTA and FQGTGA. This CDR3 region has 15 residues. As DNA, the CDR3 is TGTGCCAGCAGCTTACTAGGACAGGGGGTTACTGAAGCTTTCTTT. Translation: CASSLLGQGVTEAFF. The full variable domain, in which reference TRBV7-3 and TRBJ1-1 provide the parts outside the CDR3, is GAGVSQTPSNKVTEKGKYVELRCDPISGHTALYWYRQSLGQGPEFLIYFQGTGAADDSGLPNDRFFAVRPEGSVSTLKIQRTERGDSAVYLCASSLLGQGVTEAFFGQGTRLTVV.

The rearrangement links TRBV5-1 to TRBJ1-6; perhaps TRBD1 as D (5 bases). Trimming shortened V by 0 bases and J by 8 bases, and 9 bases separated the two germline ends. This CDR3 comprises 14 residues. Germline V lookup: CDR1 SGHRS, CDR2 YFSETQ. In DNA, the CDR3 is TGCGCCAGCAGCTTGGCAGGGAAAGATTCACCCCTCCACTTT. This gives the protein CASSLAGKDSPLHF.

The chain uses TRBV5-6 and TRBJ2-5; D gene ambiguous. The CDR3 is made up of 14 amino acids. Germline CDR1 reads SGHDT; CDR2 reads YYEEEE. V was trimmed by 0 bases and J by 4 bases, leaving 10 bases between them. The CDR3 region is CASSLGSSRETQYF. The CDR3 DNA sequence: TGTGCCAGCAGCTTGGGTAGTAGCCGAGAGACCCAGTACTTC.